This passage covers 9 T cell receptor beta chains from one sample sequenced in a study of T cell responses to AZD1222 COVID-19 vaccine. Profiled with immunoSEQ multiplex PCR; TCRdb holds only in-frame clones, not every one. Here the sample spans 55,000 to 70,000 clones, almost 90% being singletons. The sequences come from peripheral blood, collected on day 0 of AZD1222 vaccination. The receptors stem from an adult in good health.

The chain combines TRBV15 with TRBJ2-1; possible D gene TRBD2, 6 bases. V was trimmed by 0 bases and J by 2 bases, leaving 8 bases between them. The CDR3 contains 15 residues. Germline V gene data show CDR1 as LNHNV and CDR2 as YYDKDF (reference sequence). CDR3 bases: TGTGCCACCAGCAGAGATAGCGGTCCCTACAATGAGCAGTTCTTC. It codes for CATSRDSGPYNEQFF.

The V call is TRBV6-5, the J call TRBJ1-6; D not resolved. The CDR3 consists of 14 residues. V lost 5 bases, J lost 9 bases, and 14 bases lay in between. Germline CDR1 is MNHEY and CDR2 is SVGAGI. The DNA for the CDR3 is TGTGCCAGCAGTACCACGGGGTCCCGTTCACCCCTCCACTTT. This encodes CASSTTGSRSPLHF.

The J gene is TRBJ2-3, the V gene TRBV5-1, with D uncertain. The germline V gene has CDR1 SGHRS and CDR2 YFSETQ. The CDR3 spans 12 residues. Between the trimmed V and J ends, which lost 4 bases and 0 bases, there was a span of 3 bases. The CDR3: CASSASTDTQYF. The CDR3 DNA is TGCGCCAGCAGCGCTAGCACAGATACGCAGTATTTT.

The J gene is TRBJ2-1, the V gene TRBV5-1, with 15 positions matching TRBD2. The V gene end was trimmed by 4 bases and the J gene end by 3 bases; junction bases not matched to a gene: 11. The germline gives CDR1 SGHRS, CDR2 YFSETQ. This CDR3 is built from 19 residues. CDR3 in DNA: TGCGCCAGCAGCCAGCCCCAGGGACTAGCGGGAGGTGTCTACAATGAGCAGTTCTTC. This gives the protein CASSQPQGLAGGVYNEQFF.

The gene calls are TRBV28 and TRBJ1-4, with 7 bases matching TRBD1. Germline loops: CDR1 MDHEN, CDR2 SYDVKM. The CDR3 contains 22 residues. V gave up 5 bases and J gave up 0 bases; unmatched junction bases: 24. CDR3 sequence reads: CASSPPVGKRQGPTATNEKLFF. As DNA, the CDR3 is TGTGCCAGCAGTCCACCCGTGGGGAAGAGACAGGGACCCACGGCAACTAATGAAAAACTGTTTTTT.

This clone has only one observation. The rearrangement links TRBV2 to TRBJ2-5; 10 positions match TRBD2. The germline gives CDR1 SNHLY, CDR2 FYNNEI. The trim removed 4 bases at V and 5 bases at J, leaving 10 bases unmatched. CDR3 length: 16 amino acids. DNA for the CDR3: TGTGCCAGCAGTGGGAGGACTAGCGGCCAGGGGGAGACCCAGTACTTC. Amino acid sequence: CASSGRTSGQGETQYF.

CDR3 loop: CASTRTGNTEAFF. CDR3 DNA: TGCGCCAGCACCCGGACAGGGAACACTGAAGCTTTCTTT. The rearrangement links TRBV10-2 to TRBJ1-1; 7 nucleotides line up with TRBD1. Germline assignment: CDR1 WSHSY and CDR2 SAAADI. V lost 7 bases to trimming and J lost 1 base; unmatched junction nucleotides: 3. The CDR3 is 13 residues long.

V and J are TRBV29-1 and TRBJ2-2; D perhaps matches TRBD2 (6 bases). Germline lookup yields CDR1 SQVTM and CDR2 ANQGSEA. The V gene lost 7 bases and the J gene lost 5 bases, with 11 bases spanning the gap. The CDR3 is made up of 12 amino acids. CDR3: CSASGGTGELFF. Written as DNA, the CDR3 is TGCAGCGCCTCCGGGGGAACCGGGGAGCTGTTTTTT.

The chain links TRBV4-1 to TRBJ2-1; TRBD2 aligns across 9 bases. The CDR3 runs to 15 residues. Trimming at V came to 1 base and at J to 12 bases, leaving 10 bases not matched to a gene. Per germline, CDR1 MGHRA and CDR2 YSYEKL. In DNA, the CDR3 is TGCGCCAGCAGCCAAGTCCAATCCAGCGGGAGGCGGCAGTTCTTC. This translates into CASSQVQSSGRRQFF.